This T cell receptor beta chain was profiled in a study of identical twins. Each CDR3 protein gets one entry after TCRdb re-called the 5' RACE reads with MiXCR. The table has under 900,000 distinct CDR3 sequences, 15% to 20% seen once. Trimming took off 4 bases at V and 3 bases at J, with 20 bases between the two ends. CDR1 SGHRS and CDR2 YFSETQ come from the germline V gene. The CDR3 sequence is 17 residues long. These data were likewise used in another study, on T cells expressing NK-cell markers.

The chain has TRBV5-1 and TRBJ2-1; a weak D match, TRBD2 (5 bases). The sample comprised PBMCs. This clonotype originated in a woman between 18 and 30 years old in good health. In DNA form, the CDR3 reads TGCGCCAGCAGCCCCTATATAGCGTCCGCCAGCTACAATGAGCAGTTCTTC. Translation: CASSPYIASASYNEQFF.